This paragraph reports one TCR beta chain. Its matching antigen is unknown. It was with 60 Vbeta and 13 Jbeta primers that the PCR ran. Method: immunoSEQ multiplex PCR; TCRdb's copy keeps in-frame clones and lacks some. Here the sample spans about 150,000 clones, 70% to 90% being singletons. J lost 5 bases, V lost 11 bases, and 6 bases had no gene match. This CDR3 has 14 residues. Germline CDR1 SEHNR, CDR2 FQNEAQ (reference sequence). These data come from a study of cytomegalovirus exposure and HLA in healthy donors. Study overall: Some 85 million unique TCRs from HLA-typed donors were held in an early data release. There were some 400 genotyped donors. Of these, about 80% fell in the genetic ancestry cluster associated with self-reported Caucasian donors. Findings of the study overall: HLA allele associations emerged for about 16,000 TCR beta sequences in a later analysis, at 0.05 false discovery rate.

The source is a woman aged 40 to 50 in good health and CMV-seropositive. The sample comprised PBMCs. V and J are TRBV7-9 and TRBJ2-3, with 14 bases matching TRBD2. The CDR3 sequence is CASLGTSGRDTQYF. The CDR3 DNA reads as TGTGCCTCACTCGGGACTAGCGGGAGAGATACGCAGTATTTT.